This paragraph reports one T cell receptor (beta chain). The antigen remains unidentified. The sample belongs to a study of vaccination and CD4 T cells after COVID-19. Oncomine TCR Beta short-read sequencing was applied to DNA from cultured CD4+ T cells. Extraction of genomic DNA was performed on cultured CD4+ T cells. One entry per CDR3 protein results from TCRdb running MiXCR on the PCR reads. The table lists fewer than 18,000 distinct CDR3 sequences, roughly 51% of them singletons, with 13% in the top ten. This sample's treatment: roughly 10-day PBMC culture with coronavirus spike peptide pools or control peptides (ViraFEST assay). Germline values: CDR1 KGHSH, CDR2 LQKENI. The CDR3 contains 14 residues. With 6 bases clipped from V and 5 bases from J, the junction kept 7 bases outside the gene matches.

The sequencing input was CD4+ T cells from blood, cultured in vitro. The origin of this receptor is a human donor who had recovered from COVID-19. The chain links TRBV18 to TRBJ2-1; 7 positions match TRBD1. The CDR3 DNA reads as TGTGCCAGCTCGAAGGGACAGCCCGACAATGAGCAGTTCTTC. Protein product: CASSKGQPDNEQFF.